These T cell receptor beta chains were read from a single sample in a study of cytomegalovirus exposure and HLA in healthy donors. Libraries were prepared by immunoSEQ multiplex PCR; TCRdb keeps only in-frame clonotypes and omits some of them. The sample holds about 230,000 clones, more than 70% seen once. The sample comprised PBMCs. These receptors all stem from a human donor in good health. CDR3s include the opening cysteine and the closing phenylalanine or tryptophan. The D gene is left open where the match is weak. Size is stated for part of the rows, as once, few or many counts, or as a class when the clone is expanded.

.,TRBV6-1,TRBJ1-5,.,17,TGTGCCAGCAGTGATGATGCGGGTCTTGGGAACAATCAGCCCCAGCATTTT,CASSDDAGLGNNQPQHF
TRBD1,TRBV2,TRBJ1-2,.,15,TGTGCCAGCAGTGAAGGTCGGACAGGGAATTATGGCTACACCTTC,CASSEGRTGNYGYTF
.,TRBV29-1,TRBJ2-3,.,12,TGCAGCGTTGAGTTGGCCGCAGATACGCAGTATTTT,CSVELAADTQYF
.,TRBV14,TRBJ2-1,.,14,TGTGCCAGCAGCCAAGAAATTGGGGCTATTGAGCAGTTCTTC,CASSQEIGAIEQFF
TRBD2,TRBV9,TRBJ2-1,.,15,TGTGCCAGCAGCGTAGCGGGGCTAGCGGACAATGAGCAGTTCTTC,CASSVAGLADNEQFF
.,TRBV6-5,TRBJ1-5,.,13,TGTGCCAGCAGTTCCCTTGTTAATCAGCCCCAGCATTTT,CASSSLVNQPQHF
.,TRBV5-1,TRBJ1-1,.,16,TGCGCCAGCAGCTTGGAAGGGGGTGGTGGAAACACTGAAGCTTTCTTT,CASSLEGGGGNTEAFF
.,TRBV5-8,TRBJ1-1,.,15,TGTGCCAGCAACACACGCACAGGAGCCAACACTGAAGCTTTCTTT,CASNTRTGANTEAFF
TRBD2,TRBV5-6,TRBJ2-1,.,14,TGTGCCAGCAAACTAGCGGGGGCGGACAATGAGCAGTTCTTC,CASKLAGADNEQFF
.,TRBV7-9,TRBJ1-1,.,13,TGTTCCAGCAGCTTACAGGAGAACACTGAAGCTTTCTTT,CSSSLQENTEAFF
.,TRBV7-2,TRBJ2-2,.,13,TGTGCCAGCAGTTCTGGGACTTCCGGGGAGCTGTTTTTT,CASSSGTSGELFF
.,TRBV7-9,TRBJ1-2,.,17,TGTGCCAGCAGCTTAGTGAGGGCCACAGGAGGGGCTAGTGGCTACACCTTC,CASSLVRATGGASGYTF
.,TRBV29-1,TRBJ2-7,.,16,TGCAGCGCGGTCCTCTCTGACTCGCTAAGAGGGTGCGAGCAGTACTTC,CSAVLSDSLRGCEQYF
.,TRBV5-1,TRBJ2-7,few,14,TGCGCCAGCAGCCACACACCTCTTGAGGACGAGCAGTACTTC,CASSHTPLEDEQYF
.,TRBV7-9,TRBJ1-3,.,14,TGTGCCAGCAGCTTACGGGGTGATGGAAACACCATATATTTT,CASSLRGDGNTIYF
TRBD2,TRBV7-2,TRBJ2-1,few,16,TGTGCCAGCAGCTCCGAAACTAGCGGAGGTTACAATGAGCAGTTCTTC,CASSSETSGGYNEQFF
.,TRBV2,TRBJ2-7,.,13,TGTGCCAGCAAATACCACATGCCACACGAGCAGTACTTC,CASKYHMPHEQYF
TRBD2,TRBV7-2,TRBJ2-7,.,16,TGTGCCAGCAAGTCCGGGACTAGCGGGAGGGCGGGCGAGCAGTACTTC,CASKSGTSGRAGEQYF
.,TRBV19,TRBJ1-1,.,12,TGTGCCAGCGTTAAGTCAACAGCTGAAGCTTTCTTT,CASVKSTAEAFF
TRBD1,TRBV9,TRBJ1-3,.,16,TGTGCCAGCAGCCCCCGGACAGGGGGATCTGGAAACACCATATATTTT,CASSPRTGGSGNTIYF
.,TRBV27,TRBJ2-7,.,14,TGTGCCAGCAGCCCAGGAGGGGAGTCCTACGAGCAGTACTTC,CASSPGGESYEQYF
.,TRBV29-1,TRBJ2-1,.,13,TGCAGCGTTGAAGGGGCAGGGGTGGATGAGCAGTTCTTC,CSVEGAGVDEQFF
.,TRBV5-8,TRBJ2-5,.,19,TGTGCCAGCAGCTACGTTCCGGGGTCCACGTCCTTGTACCAAGAGACCCAGTACTTC,CASSYVPGSTSLYQETQYF
TRBD2,TRBV6-5,TRBJ2-1,few,14,TGTGCCAGCAGTCTAGCGGGACGATACAATGAGCAGTTCTTC,CASSLAGRYNEQFF